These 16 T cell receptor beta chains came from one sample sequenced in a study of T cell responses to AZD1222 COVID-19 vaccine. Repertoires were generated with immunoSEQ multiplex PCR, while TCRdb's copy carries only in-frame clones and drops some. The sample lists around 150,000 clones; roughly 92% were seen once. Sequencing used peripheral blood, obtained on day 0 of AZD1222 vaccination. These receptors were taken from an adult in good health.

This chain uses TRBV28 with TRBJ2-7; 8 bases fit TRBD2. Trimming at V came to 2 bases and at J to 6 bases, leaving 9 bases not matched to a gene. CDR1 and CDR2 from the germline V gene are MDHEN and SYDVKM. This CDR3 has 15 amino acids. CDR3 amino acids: CASSLIGLASLEQYF. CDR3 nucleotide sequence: TGTGCCAGCAGTTTAATTGGACTAGCCTCCCTCGAGCAGTACTTC.

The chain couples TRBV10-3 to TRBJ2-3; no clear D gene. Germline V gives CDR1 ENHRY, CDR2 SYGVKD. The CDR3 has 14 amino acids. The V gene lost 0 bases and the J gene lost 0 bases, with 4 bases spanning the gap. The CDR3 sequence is CAISESDSTDTQYF. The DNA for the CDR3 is TGTGCCATCAGTGAGTCGGACAGCACAGATACGCAGTATTTT.

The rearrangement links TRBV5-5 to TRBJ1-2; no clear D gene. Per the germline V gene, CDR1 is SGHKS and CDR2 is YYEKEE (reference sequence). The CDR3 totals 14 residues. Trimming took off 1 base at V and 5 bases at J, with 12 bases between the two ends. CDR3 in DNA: TGTGCCAGCAGCTTGTCTGGGGTTCGATATGGCTACACCTTC. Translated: CASSLSGVRYGYTF.

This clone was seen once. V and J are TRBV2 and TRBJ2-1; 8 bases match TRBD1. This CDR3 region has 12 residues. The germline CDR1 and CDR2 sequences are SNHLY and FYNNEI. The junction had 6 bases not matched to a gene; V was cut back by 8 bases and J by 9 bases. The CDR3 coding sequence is TGTGCCAGCTCAAGACAGGGGTTTGAGCAGTTCTTC. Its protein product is CASSRQGFEQFF.

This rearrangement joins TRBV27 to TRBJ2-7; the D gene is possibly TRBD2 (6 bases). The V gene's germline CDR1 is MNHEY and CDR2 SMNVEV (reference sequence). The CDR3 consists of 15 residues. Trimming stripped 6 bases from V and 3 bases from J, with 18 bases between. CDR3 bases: TGTGCCAGCAGACACGCCGGGGGTGCCAACTACGAGCAGTACTTC. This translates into CASRHAGGANYEQYF.

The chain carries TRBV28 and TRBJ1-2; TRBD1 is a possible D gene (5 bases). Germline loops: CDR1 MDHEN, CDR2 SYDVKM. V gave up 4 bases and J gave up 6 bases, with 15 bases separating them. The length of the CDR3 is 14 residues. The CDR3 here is CASSSNGGTNGYTF. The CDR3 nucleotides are TGTGCCAGCAGTTCGAACGGGGGTACGAATGGCTACACCTTC.

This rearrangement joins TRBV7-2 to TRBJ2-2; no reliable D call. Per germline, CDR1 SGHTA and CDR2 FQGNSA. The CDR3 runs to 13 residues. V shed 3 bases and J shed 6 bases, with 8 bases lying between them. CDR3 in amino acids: CASSLAMAGELFF. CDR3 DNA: TGTGCCAGCAGCTTGGCAATGGCCGGGGAGCTGTTTTTT. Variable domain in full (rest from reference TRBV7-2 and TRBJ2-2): GAGVSQSPSNKVTEKGKDVELRCDPISGHTALYWYRQSLGQGLEFLIYFQGNSAPDKSGLPSDRFSAERTGGSVSTLTIQRTQQEDSAVYLCASSLAMAGELFFGEGSRLTVL.

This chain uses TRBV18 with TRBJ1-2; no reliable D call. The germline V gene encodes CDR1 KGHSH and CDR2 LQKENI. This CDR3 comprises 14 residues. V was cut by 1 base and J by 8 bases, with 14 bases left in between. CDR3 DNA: TGTGCCAGCTCACCACTGGGTTCGGCGGGGGGCTACACCTTC. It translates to CASSPLGSAGGYTF.

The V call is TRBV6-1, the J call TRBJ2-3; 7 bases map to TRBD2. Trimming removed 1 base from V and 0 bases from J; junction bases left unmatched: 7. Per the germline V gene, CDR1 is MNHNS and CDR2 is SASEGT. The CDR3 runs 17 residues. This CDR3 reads CASSEGLAAPSTDTQYF. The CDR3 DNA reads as TGTGCCAGCAGTGAAGGTCTAGCGGCCCCCAGCACAGATACGCAGTATTTT.

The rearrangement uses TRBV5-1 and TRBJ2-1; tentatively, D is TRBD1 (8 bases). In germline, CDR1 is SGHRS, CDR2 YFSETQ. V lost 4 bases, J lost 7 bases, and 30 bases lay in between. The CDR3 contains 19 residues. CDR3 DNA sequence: TGCGCCAGCAGCCTCATGGTGGGACAGGCGATTCTCGGGGGGAATGAGCAGTTCTTC. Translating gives CASSLMVGQAILGGNEQFF.

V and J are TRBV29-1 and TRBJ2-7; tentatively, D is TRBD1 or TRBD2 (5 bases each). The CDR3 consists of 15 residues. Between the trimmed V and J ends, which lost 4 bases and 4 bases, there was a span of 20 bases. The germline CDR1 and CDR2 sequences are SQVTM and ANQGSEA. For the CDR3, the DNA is TGCAGCGTTGGCGGGTGGGGCAGGGAGCTTTACGAGCAGTACTTC. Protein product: CSVGGWGRELYEQYF.

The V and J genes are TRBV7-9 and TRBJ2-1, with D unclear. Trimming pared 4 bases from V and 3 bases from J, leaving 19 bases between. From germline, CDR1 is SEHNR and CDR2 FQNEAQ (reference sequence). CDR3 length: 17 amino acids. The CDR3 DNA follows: TGTGCCAGCAGCTCCAGTATAGACTCCGCGATCTACAATGAGCAGTTCTTC. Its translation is CASSSSIDSAIYNEQFF.

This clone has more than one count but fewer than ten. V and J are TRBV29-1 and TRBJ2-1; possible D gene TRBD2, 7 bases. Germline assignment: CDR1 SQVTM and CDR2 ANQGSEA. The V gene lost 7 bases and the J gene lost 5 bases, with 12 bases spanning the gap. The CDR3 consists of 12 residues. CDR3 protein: CSAGGRNNEQFF. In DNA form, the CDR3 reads TGCAGCGCGGGGGGCCGAAACAATGAGCAGTTCTTC.

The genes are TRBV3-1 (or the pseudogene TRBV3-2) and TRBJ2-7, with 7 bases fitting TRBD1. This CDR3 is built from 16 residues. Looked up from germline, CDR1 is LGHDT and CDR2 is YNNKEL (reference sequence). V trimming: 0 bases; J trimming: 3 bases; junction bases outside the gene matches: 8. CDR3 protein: CASSQEIGDRVYEQYF. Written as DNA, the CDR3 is TGTGCCAGCAGCCAAGAAATCGGCGACAGGGTCTACGAGCAGTACTTC.

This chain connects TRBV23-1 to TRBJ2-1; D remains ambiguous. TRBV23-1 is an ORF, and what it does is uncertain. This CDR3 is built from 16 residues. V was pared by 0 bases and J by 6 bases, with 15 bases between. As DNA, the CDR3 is TGCGCCAGCAGTCAATCGGGCGATTCTAAGATCAATGAGCAGTTCTTC. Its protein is CASSQSGDSKINEQFF.

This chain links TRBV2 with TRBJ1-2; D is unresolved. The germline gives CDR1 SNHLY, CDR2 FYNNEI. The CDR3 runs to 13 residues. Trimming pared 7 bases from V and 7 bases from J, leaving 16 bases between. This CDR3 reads CASNSGLWGGYTF. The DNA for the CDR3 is TGTGCCAGCAATTCTGGATTGTGGGGTGGCTACACCTTC.